The 22 T cell receptor beta chains below all came from one sample that was sequenced in a study of control samples from healthy donors and cancer patients. Generated by immunoSEQ multiplex PCR, the TCRdb table keeps only in-frame clones and is missing some. This sample has 120,000 to 150,000 clones, with approximately 92% found just once. The sequenced sample consisted of blood. The receptor set was obtained from a man between 25 and 39 years old in good health.

CDR3 loop: CASSVTSNYGYTF. Written as DNA, the CDR3 is TGTGCCAGCAGCGTGACTTCGAACTATGGCTACACCTTC. V usage is TRBV27 and J usage is TRBJ1-2; D is unclear. Germline V gene sequence: CDR1 MNHEY, CDR2 SMNVEV (reference sequence). The CDR3 covers 13 residues. V lost 6 bases and J 2 bases, leaving 10 bases between the germline ends.

The rearrangement links TRBV4-1 to TRBJ1-2, with a tentative D call TRBD1 (5 bases). With 0 bases removed from V and 5 bases from J, the gap between germline ends came to 16 bases. Germline V gene data show CDR1 as MGHRA and CDR2 as YSYEKL. The length of the CDR3 is 16 residues. CDR3 bases: TGCGCCAGCAGCCAAGATGGGACGGATGGCGTATATGGCTACACCTTC. Amino acid sequence: CASSQDGTDGVYGYTF.

The chain links TRBV3-1 (or the pseudogene TRBV3-2) to TRBJ2-1, with a weak D call TRBD1 (7 bases). Trimming stripped 5 bases from V and 0 bases from J, with 17 bases between. The germline V gene encodes CDR1 LGHDT and CDR2 YNNKEL (reference sequence). This CDR3 is built from 17 residues. The CDR3 reads CASSGNRGSGSYNEQFF. The CDR3 coding sequence is TGTGCCAGCAGCGGAAACAGGGGTAGCGGCTCCTACAATGAGCAGTTCTTC.

The V call is TRBV25-1, the J call TRBJ1-2, with 7 nucleotides matching TRBD1. V shed 9 bases and J 3 bases; nucleotides not matched to a gene: 1. The CDR3 runs 11 residues. The germline gives CDR1 MGHDK, CDR2 SYGVNS. CDR3 sequence (DNA): TGTGCCAGAGACAGGGACTATGGCTACACCTTC. Translation: CARDRDYGYTF.

This chain's CDR3 is CASSLAPGADQPQHF. CDR3 nucleotide sequence: TGTGCCAGCAGCTTGGCACCGGGGGCCGATCAGCCCCAGCATTTT. The gene calls are TRBV11-2 and TRBJ1-5, with a possible D match to TRBD1 (6 bases). Trimming pared 3 bases from V and 5 bases from J, leaving 14 bases between. CDR1 is SGHAT and CDR2 is FQNNGV in the germline V gene. CDR3 length: 15 residues.

The chain couples TRBV5-4 to TRBJ2-3; maybe TRBD2 (7 bases). CDR1 SGHNT and CDR2 YYREEE come from the germline V gene (reference sequence). Trimming left V 2 bases short and J 0 bases short, with 10 bases between. The CDR3 covers 15 residues. The CDR3 here is CASSFGGRSTDTQYF. CDR3 nucleotide sequence: TGTGCCAGCAGCTTCGGGGGGCGGAGCACAGATACGCAGTATTTT.

The chain couples TRBV3-1 (or the pseudogene TRBV3-2) to TRBJ1-1; TRBD1 agrees at 7 bases. The CDR3 consists of 13 residues. V gave up 2 bases and J gave up 5 bases; unmatched junction bases: 2. Per the germline V gene, CDR1 is LGHDT and CDR2 is YNNKEL (reference sequence). The CDR3 loop reads CASSQRDRTEAFF. CDR3 in DNA: TGTGCCAGCAGCCAAAGGGACAGAACTGAAGCTTTCTTT.

V usage is TRBV11-2 and J usage is TRBJ2-6, with TRBD2 matching over 7 bases. The J segment lost 4 bases and the V segment lost 1 base, leaving 7 bases of the junction unmatched. Germline-derived CDR1 and CDR2 are SGHAT and FQNNGV. This CDR3 has 17 residues. CDR3 bases: TGTGCCAGCAGCTTAGTGCGGGGGAATCGGGGGGCCAACGTCCTGACTTTC. It yields the protein CASSLVRGNRGANVLTF.

The chain has TRBV18 and TRBJ2-2; 8 nucleotides match TRBD1. The V and J ends lost 4 bases and 3 bases, in that order; junction bases with no gene match: 7. Germline CDR1 KGHSH, CDR2 LQKENI. This CDR3 comprises 16 residues. CDR3 residues: CASSLTQTGDTGELFF. CDR3 nucleotide sequence: TGTGCCAGCTCACTAACTCAGACAGGGGACACCGGGGAGCTGTTTTTT.

In nucleotides, the CDR3 is TGCGCCAGCAGCTTGGCGGGGGGGAGGACGAATTCACCCCTCCACTTT. Amino acids: CASSLAGGRTNSPLHF. This chain links TRBV5-1 with TRBJ1-6, with a weak D call TRBD1 (5 bases). The CDR3 is 16 residues long. With 0 bases removed from V and 7 bases from J, the gap between germline ends came to 14 bases. Germline values: CDR1 SGHRS, CDR2 YFSETQ.

The rearrangement joins TRBV14 to TRBJ1-1; 9 nucleotides align to TRBD1. CDR1 SGHDN and CDR2 FVKESK come from the germline V gene. CDR3 length: 15 residues. J gave up 1 base and V 2 bases, and 2 bases lay outside the gene matches. The CDR3 here is CASSQPTGGNTEAFF. The DNA of the CDR3 is TGTGCCAGCAGCCAACCGACAGGGGGGAACACTGAAGCTTTCTTT.

The rearrangement joins TRBV7-8 to TRBJ2-7, with D tentatively TRBD1 (5 bases). This CDR3 spans 12 amino acids. Trimming pared 2 bases from V and 7 bases from J, leaving 9 bases between. Germline loops: CDR1 SGHVS, CDR2 FQNEAQ. The CDR3 sequence: CASSLPRGEQYF. CDR3 in DNA: TGTGCCAGCAGCTTACCAAGGGGAGAGCAGTACTTC.

This rearrangement joins TRBV28 to TRBJ2-5; weak D call: TRBD2 (6 bases). The V and J ends lost 5 bases and 7 bases respectively, with 17 bases between them. The CDR3 sequence is 14 residues long. Germline V lookup: CDR1 MDHEN, CDR2 SYDVKM. The CDR3 bases are TGTGCCAGCAGTCCCCGCGGGGTAGGGGTGACCCAGTACTTC. As protein: CASSPRGVGVTQYF.

This chain uses TRBV6-2 or TRBV6-3 with TRBJ2-1; D ambiguous. The germline gives CDR1 MNHEY, CDR2 SVGEGT. The CDR3 loop spans 14 amino acids. V was clipped by 6 bases and J by 3 bases, with 12 bases between them. CDR3 sequence (DNA): TGTGCCAGCAGCGAGGTGGGTCTCTACAATGAGCAGTTCTTC. The encoded protein is CASSEVGLYNEQFF.

This chain uses TRBV15 with TRBJ1-5, with D unclear. The germline gives CDR1 LNHNV, CDR2 YYDKDF (reference sequence). The V end was cut by 5 bases, the J end by 10 bases, with 15 bases between. The CDR3 has 13 amino acids. For the CDR3, the DNA is TGTGCCACCAGCCCCGGGATTCTTCCACCCCAGCATTTT. It translates to CATSPGILPPQHF.

The chain couples TRBV7-9 to TRBJ2-5, with 8 nucleotides matching TRBD1. The trim removed 1 base at V and 5 bases at J, leaving 6 bases unmatched. This CDR3 region has 15 residues. Germline CDR1 is SEHNR and CDR2 is FQNEAQ (reference sequence). The CDR3 loop is CASSLVAGGAETQYF. CDR3 DNA sequence: TGTGCCAGCAGCTTAGTTGCAGGGGGCGCGGAGACCCAGTACTTC.

The rearrangement joins TRBV28 to TRBJ1-2; D remains ambiguous. The germline V and J ends were trimmed by 7 bases and 5 bases, with 11 bases remaining between them. The CDR3 has 12 residues. Germline V gene lookup returns CDR1 MDHEN and CDR2 SYDVKM. The CDR3 coding sequence is TGTGCCAGCAACCAATTTCGATATGGCTACACCTTC. It encodes CASNQFRYGYTF.

This chain connects TRBV13 to TRBJ2-3; D perhaps matches TRBD2 (6 bases). CDR1 and CDR2 from the germline V gene are PRHDT and FYEKMQ (reference sequence). There are 13 residues in the CDR3. V gave up 0 bases and J gave up 5 bases, with 6 bases separating them. The CDR3 region has the DNA TGTGCCAGCAGCTTAGGGGAGGGAGATACGCAGTATTTT. Translating it yields CASSLGEGDTQYF.

The gene calls are TRBV30 and TRBJ2-3, with 9 bases fitting TRBD2. J lost 5 bases, V lost 0 bases, and 9 bases had no gene match. The CDR3 spans 16 residues. Looked up from germline, CDR1 is GTSNPN and CDR2 is SVGIG (reference sequence). The CDR3 region has the DNA TGTGCCTGGAGTGTACTTAGCGGGGGTAGGGTAGATACGCAGTATTTT. Protein product: CAWSVLSGGRVDTQYF.

The chain joins TRBV6-5 to TRBJ2-7; a possible D gene is TRBD1 (6 bases). Germline loops: CDR1 MNHEY, CDR2 SVGAGI. The CDR3 runs 14 residues. V was pared by 5 bases and J by 3 bases, with 14 bases between. CDR3 nucleotide sequence: TGTGCCAGCAGTAATAGGGACACGATCTACGAGCAGTACTTC. Translating gives CASSNRDTIYEQYF.

The chain carries TRBV19 and TRBJ2-7, with 9 bases aligning to TRBD1. The junction had 8 bases not matched to a gene; V was cut back by 7 bases and J by 4 bases. The CDR3 is 14 residues long. Per the germline V gene, CDR1 is LNHDA and CDR2 is SQIVND (reference sequence). The CDR3 DNA is TGTGCCAGTATGGGACAGGGTGGCCCATACGAGCAGTACTTC. It encodes CASMGQGGPYEQYF.

Concerning this clone: One junction end does not reproduce the germline sequence, and a read error may be involved. This rearrangement joins TRBV6-5 to TRBJ2-5; 7 bases map to TRBD1. The CDR3 totals 13 residues. Germline CDR1 MNHEY, CDR2 SVGAGI. CDR3 nucleotide sequence: TGTGCCACCAGTCGGGGATTAGACAGGGACCAGTACTTC. Translation: CATSRGLDRDQYF.